The entry that follows covers one T cell receptor (beta chain) sequence. Profiling relied on immunoSEQ multiplex PCR, and the TCRdb table lists in-frame clones only, not all of them. The sample lists around 130,000 clones, 85% to 90% occurring once. The data originate from a study of blood T cell repertoires in COVID-19. Looking at the study overall: PBMCs, B-cell-depleted T cells, or T cells provided the cDNA or gDNA that made up the material.

The CDR3 has 13 amino acids. The V segment lost 1 base and the J segment 10 bases; nucleotides outside the gene matches: 2. The source of this sequence is a man aged 65-85 years with active or convalescent COVID-19. Sequencing used peripheral blood. This chain uses TRBV12-3 or TRBV12-4 with TRBJ2-1; TRBD2 aligns across 9 bases. This CDR3 reads CASSLEAGGEQFF. In DNA, the CDR3 is TGTGCCAGCAGTTTAGAGGCGGGGGGGGAGCAGTTCTTC.